Shown below are 4 T cell receptor beta chains from a single sample sequenced in a study of shared clonotypes between healthy human individuals. CD45RO-negative, CCR7-selected cells formed the naive CD8 fraction, which excluded terminally differentiated effector memory CD45RA+ cells. TCRdb's table, derived via immunoSEQ multiplex PCR, lists solely in-frame clones and lacks some. The sample lists around 600,000 clones; approximately 95% were seen once. The sequencing input was naive CD8+ T cells sorted from blood. The origin of the receptors is a woman aged 25 to 39 in good health.

This clone was recorded once. The chain links TRBV7-9 to TRBJ2-1; 9 bases fit TRBD2. CDR3 length: 14 amino acids. From germline, CDR1 is SEHNR and CDR2 FQNEAQ (reference sequence). V lost 5 bases and J lost 5; bases outside the gene matches: 4. Written as DNA, the CDR3 is TGTGCCAGCAGCCCGGGACTAGCCCACAATGAGCAGTTCTTC. Encoded protein: CASSPGLAHNEQFF.

The chain combines TRBV27 with TRBJ2-7; 8 positions match TRBD1. The CDR3 contains 15 residues. With V trimmed by 4 bases and J by 2 bases, 7 bases remained unmatched. CDR1 is MNHEY, CDR2 SMNVEV, per germline (reference sequence). CDR3 loop: CASSSGQASTYEQYF. For the CDR3, the DNA is TGTGCCAGCAGTTCGGGACAGGCCAGTACCTACGAGCAGTACTTC.

The chain employs TRBV6-4 and TRBJ2-7, with 10 nucleotides matching TRBD2. Trimming took 7 bases from V and 1 from J; bases not matched to a gene: 13. Per the germline V gene, CDR1 is MRHNA and CDR2 is SNTAGT. The CDR3 is 17 amino acids. CDR3 sequence: CASTSTGTSALSYEQYF. CDR3 coding DNA: TGTGCCAGCACTTCCACCGGGACTAGCGCATTATCCTACGAGCAGTACTTC.

Of note for this clone: This same CDR3 is encoded by further DNA sequences in the sample. The rearrangement joins TRBV4-2 to TRBJ2-1; 8 positions agree with TRBD2. The CDR3 sequence is 16 residues long. The germline V gene has CDR1 LGHNA and CDR2 YNFKEQ. J was trimmed by 5 bases and V by 0 bases; bases with no gene match: 6. For the CDR3, the DNA is TGTGCCAGCAGCCAAGATTCACTAGCGGAGGACAATGAGCAGTTCTTC. Protein sequence: CASSQDSLAEDNEQFF.